This T cell receptor (beta chain) comes out of a study of beta chain features in type 1 diabetes. Study-wide points: Still unanswered here is whether HLA type influences TCRB rearrangement. Compared with healthy donors, patients appeared to share more similar naive, central memory and regulatory TCRB repertoires.

Note on this clone: Its antigen remains unknown.

Since all of the isolated RNA was reverse transcribed, expressed TCRB transcripts were what got sequenced. Libraries were prepared by immunoSEQ multiplex PCR; TCRdb keeps only in-frame clonotypes and omits some of them. This sample carries a few hundred thousand clones, less than 15% of them seen once, and the ten largest clones take roughly 0.019%. This receptor was obtained from a woman aged 18-29 years in good health. The specimen sequenced was naive CD4+ T cells from blood.

The CDR3 DNA sequence: TGTGCCAGTCAGGGGCGTCGGACTGAAGCTTTCTTT. It specifies CASQGRRTEAFF. This rearrangement joins TRBV6-5 to TRBJ1-1, with D maybe TRBD1 (6 bases). The CDR3 length is 12 residues. Trimming shortened V by 9 bases and J by 5 bases, and 13 bases separated the two germline ends. CDR1 and CDR2 (germline): MNHEY, SVGAGI.